The rows below give T cell receptor beta chains drawn from one sample of a study of CD8 T cells in Susac syndrome. Via MiXCR, TCRdb re-called the immunoSEQ multiplex PCR reads, giving one row per CDR3 protein. The table has 200,000 to 250,000 distinct CDR3 sequences, about 94% seen once. Material for sequencing was CD4+ T cells from PBMCs. These receptors all come from a human donor with Susac syndrome. CDR3s include the opening cysteine and the closing phenylalanine or tryptophan. A D gene is named only where the DNA matches it firmly. Clone size is shown for a subset of rows, as once, few, many or a class of expanded clone.

CAWRALYEQYF	TGTGCCTGGAGAGCTCTCTACGAGCAGTACTTC	NA	TRBJ2-7	NA	TRBV30
CASRAGTGFTDTQYF	TGTGCCAGCAGGGCCGGGACAGGGTTCACAGATACGCAGTATTTT	NA	TRBJ2-3	TRBD1	TRBV28
CSAAGGRGTDEQYF	TGCAGTGCCGCCGGGGGCAGGGGAACGGACGAGCAGTACTTC	NA	TRBJ2-7	NA	TRBV20-1
CSVAGTTIQETQYF	TGCAGCGTTGCGGGGACTACCATCCAAGAGACCCAGTACTTC	NA	TRBJ2-5	TRBD2	TRBV29-1
CAWSYGAEHDTQYF	TGTGCCTGGAGTTACGGGGCAGAACATGATACGCAGTATTTT	once	TRBJ2-3	NA	TRBV30
CASSDPTGTTEAFF	TGTGCCAGCAGTGATCCAACAGGGACCACTGAAGCTTTCTTT	NA	TRBJ1-1	NA	TRBV25-1
CASSTGQQGFGSPLHF	TGTGCCAGTAGTACGGGCCAACAGGGGTTCGGTTCACCCCTCCACTTT	few	TRBJ1-6	TRBD1	TRBV19
CASSYFSNSADYGYTF	TGTGCCAGCAGTTACTTTTCCAATTCGGCGGACTATGGCTACACCTTC	NA	TRBJ1-2	NA	TRBV6-6
CASSFRQGNSPLHF	TGTGCCAGCAGTTTTCGGCAGGGGAATTCACCCCTCCACTTT	NA	TRBJ1-6	NA	TRBV12-3/TRBV12-4
CAISPGQGTGYTF	TGTGCCATCAGCCCGGGACAGGGAACTGGCTACACCTTC	NA	TRBJ1-2	TRBD1	TRBV10-3
CASKFESSGANVLTF	TGTGCCAGCAAGTTCGAGAGCTCTGGGGCCAACGTCCTGACTTTC	NA	TRBJ2-6	NA	TRBV6-6
CASSTAGGQEKLFF	TGTGCCAGCAGCACTGCGGGAGGCCAAGAAAAACTGTTTTTT	once	TRBJ1-4	NA	TRBV12-3/TRBV12-4
CASSGRNEQFF	TGTGCCAGTAGTGGTCGGAATGAGCAGTTCTTC	NA	TRBJ2-1	NA	TRBV19
CASRAGQGVNYGYTF	TGTGCCAGCAGAGCGGGACAGGGGGTTAACTATGGCTACACCTTC	NA	TRBJ1-2	TRBD1	TRBV2
CSAREGQDSYEQYF	TGCAGTGCTAGAGAGGGACAGGATTCCTACGAGCAGTACTTC	NA	TRBJ2-7	TRBD1	TRBV20-1
CASSADTAVIGYTF	TGTGCCAGCAGCGCGGACACGGCCGTGATAGGCTACACCTTC	NA	TRBJ1-2	NA	TRBV9
CSADRGTGGSYTEAFF	TGCAGCGCAGACAGAGGGACAGGGGGCTCTTACACTGAAGCTTTCTTT	NA	TRBJ1-1	TRBD1	TRBV29-1
CSASPGQGDSPLHF	TGCAGTGCTAGTCCGGGACAGGGAGATTCACCCCTCCACTTT	once	TRBJ1-6	TRBD1	TRBV20-1
CASSSTGTGIYEQYF	TGTGCCAGCAGTTCAACCGGGACAGGGATTTACGAGCAGTACTTC	NA	TRBJ2-7	TRBD1	TRBV6-2/TRBV6-3
CSAGQGLDIQYF	TGCAGTGCCGGACAGGGTCTGGACATTCAGTACTTC	NA	TRBJ2-4	TRBD1	TRBV20-1
CSVGGAQETQYF	TGCAGCGTTGGGGGAGCCCAAGAGACCCAGTACTTC	NA	TRBJ2-5	NA	TRBV29-1
CASSYSRPQGIYNEQFF	TGTGCCAGCAGTTACTCGAGGCCGCAGGGAATCTACAATGAGCAGTTCTTC	NA	TRBJ2-1	NA	TRBV6-5
CASSLEGAGNEQFF	TGCGCCAGCAGCTTGGAAGGGGCAGGCAATGAGCAGTTCTTC	NA	TRBJ2-1	NA	TRBV5-1
CASSRMTGALYGYTF	TGCGCCAGCAGCCGTATGACAGGGGCGCTCTATGGCTACACCTTC	NA	TRBJ1-2	TRBD1	TRBV4-1
CASSVGRITDTQYF	TGTGCCAGCAGCGTAGGCAGGATCACAGATACGCAGTATTTT	NA	TRBJ2-3	NA	TRBV9
CASSPPGQLDEQYF	TGTGCCAGCTCACCACCGGGGCAGCTCGACGAGCAGTACTTC	NA	TRBJ2-7	NA	TRBV18
CSARTGPGANEKLFF	TGCAGTGCCAGAACGGGACCAGGGGCTAATGAAAAACTGTTTTTT	NA	TRBJ1-4	NA	TRBV20-1
CASSIVWDYRTDTQYF	TGTGCCAGTAGTATAGTCTGGGACTATCGCACAGATACGCAGTATTTT	NA	TRBJ2-3	TRBD2	TRBV19
CASSLGSRGTAQETQYF	TGTGCCAGCAGCTTGGGTAGTCGAGGAACAGCCCAAGAGACCCAGTACTTC	NA	TRBJ2-5	NA	TRBV11-3
CASKVATDTQYF	TGTGCCAGCAAGGTGGCAACAGATACGCAGTATTTT	NA	TRBJ2-3	NA	TRBV6-1
CASPGAVHQPQHF	TGTGCCAGCCCCGGGGCAGTTCATCAGCCCCAGCATTTT	NA	TRBJ1-5	NA	TRBV9
CASSLESGGSSEAFF	TGTGCCAGCAGCTTGGAGAGTGGGGGGTCTTCTGAAGCTTTCTTT	NA	TRBJ1-1	NA	TRBV5-4
CASSKPLLPGGELFF	TGTGCCAGCAGTAAGCCCCTCCTTCCGGGCGGGGAGCTGTTTTTT	NA	TRBJ2-2	NA	TRBV6-5
CASSPRGQGAEAFF	TGTGCCAGCTCACCTCGCGGCCAGGGGGCTGAAGCTTTCTTT	NA	TRBJ1-1	TRBD1	TRBV18
CATSDRGLNQPQHF	TGTGCCACCAGTGATAGGGGGTTGAATCAGCCCCAGCATTTT	NA	TRBJ1-5	NA	TRBV24-1
CASSYSTADTPIYF	TGTGCCAGCAGTTACTCGACGGCGGATACCCCCATATATTTT	NA	TRBJ1-3	NA	TRBV6-2/TRBV6-3
CASSSGGAQSDTQYF	TGTGCCAGCAGTTCCGGGGGGGCCCAGTCAGATACGCAGTATTTT	NA	TRBJ2-3	TRBD2	TRBV5-4
CASSRGLINSPLHF	TGTGCCAGCAGCCGGGGACTCATTAATTCACCCCTCCACTTT	NA	TRBJ1-6	NA	TRBV11-3
CASRLPGGRDYGYTF	TGTGCCAGTCGCCTCCCAGGGGGCAGGGACTATGGCTACACCTTC	once	TRBJ1-2	TRBD1	TRBV28